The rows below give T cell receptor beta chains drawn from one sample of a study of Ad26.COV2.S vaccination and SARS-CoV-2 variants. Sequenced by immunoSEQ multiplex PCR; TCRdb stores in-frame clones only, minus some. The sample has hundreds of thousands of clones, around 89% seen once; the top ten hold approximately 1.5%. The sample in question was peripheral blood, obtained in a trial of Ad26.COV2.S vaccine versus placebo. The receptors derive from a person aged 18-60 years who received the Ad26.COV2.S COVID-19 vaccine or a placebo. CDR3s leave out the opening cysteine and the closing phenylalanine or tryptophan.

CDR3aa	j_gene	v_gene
ASSSAGSPSDTQY	TRBJ2-3	TRBV7-9
ASSSFYEQY	TRBJ2-7	TRBV28
ASSLGGRSSGANVLT	TRBJ2-6	TRBV7-3
ASRRAGEFIQY	TRBJ2-4	TRBV19
SASGIPGQTLLEQY	TRBJ2-7	TRBV20-1
ASSLGTRRTYEQY	TRBJ2-7	TRBV13
ASSSGAGLSYNEQF	TRBJ2-1	TRBV18
ASSQRAGVGYEQY	TRBJ2-7	TRBV4-2
ASSTPPTYEQY	TRBJ2-7	TRBV6-2/TRBV6-3
ASSRTSGSLNEQF	TRBJ2-1	TRBV10-1
ASSPGTSGDNEQF	TRBJ2-1	TRBV11-3
ASSQDNWTEAF	TRBJ1-1	TRBV3-1/TRBV3-2
ASSPPTGQGGSPLH	TRBJ1-6	TRBV18
ASRDRALTDTQY	TRBJ2-3	TRBV7-2
ASSLRASGGSETQY	TRBJ2-5	TRBV5-1
ASSQVITVGNPGELF	TRBJ2-2	TRBV3-1/TRBV3-2
ASSFAGSYEQY	TRBJ2-7	TRBV7-2
ASSPLKRGLSTGELF	TRBJ2-2	TRBV7-9
ASSPRLATANTEAF	TRBJ1-1	TRBV18
ASSITGNTEAF	TRBJ1-1	TRBV27
ASSHSGTSGTRVDTQY	TRBJ2-3	TRBV7-2
ASSHAGLPPNEQF	TRBJ2-1	TRBV7-9
ASSRPGGTEAF	TRBJ1-1	TRBV19
AISEFDPVTEAF	TRBJ1-1	TRBV10-3
ATSRDFQQQPYGNTIY	TRBJ1-3	TRBV15
ASRKRESYNEQF	TRBJ2-1	TRBV3-1/TRBV3-2
ASFQGSGANVLT	TRBJ2-6	TRBV10-3
AWSVPHNTIY	TRBJ1-3	TRBV30
ASSIDSRVNTGELF	TRBJ2-2	TRBV19
ATSDHRGGYGYT	TRBJ1-2	TRBV24-1
ASSPRSGAGELF	TRBJ2-2	TRBV7-3
ASSYSLPSGYNEQF	TRBJ2-1	TRBV6-5
ASKNRLAYTDSNEQF	TRBJ2-1	TRBV27
ASSPRARNYGYT	TRBJ1-2	TRBV5-6
ASSSALAGGENTQY	TRBJ2-3	TRBV6-2/TRBV6-3